These T cell receptor beta chains were read from a single sample in a study of early T cells in non-severe SARS-CoV-2 infection. TCRdb re-called the 5' RACE reads with MiXCR, one entry per CDR3 protein. The data show about 40,000 distinct CDR3 sequences, approximately 8.7% seen once. Specimen: whole blood, collected at baseline. The receptor set was obtained from an adult who was a healthcare worker with PCR-confirmed SARS-CoV-2 infection or an uninfected control (not recorded which). CDR3s include the opening cysteine and the closing phenylalanine or tryptophan. Fields, in order: clone size, J gene, V gene, D gene, CDR3 DNA, CDR3 protein. D genes are given only for firm matches. Where a row states a size, it is once, few, many or the class of an expanded clone; other rows omit it.

many,TRBJ2-7,TRBV20-1,.,TGCAGTGCTGAGCAGGACTACGAGCAGTACTTC,CSAEQDYEQYF
many,TRBJ2-7,TRBV28,.,TGTGCCAGCAGTACTGCTGGGGCGAATAGGGGCGAGCAGTACTTC,CASSTAGANRGEQYF
.,TRBJ2-5,TRBV29-1,.,TGCAGCGTTTGGTCCGGGCACAGGGAGACCCAGTACTTC,CSVWSGHRETQYF
few,TRBJ2-1,TRBV5-1,.,TGCGCCAGCAGCTTGGGACTGGTAAATGAGCAGTTCTTC,CASSLGLVNEQFF
.,TRBJ2-6,TRBV4-1,.,TGCGCCAGCAGCCAAGCACTGACTGGGGCCAACGTCCTGACTTTC,CASSQALTGANVLTF
few,TRBJ2-7,TRBV9,.,TGTGCCAGCAGCGTCACGGACAGCCCCTACGAGCAGTACTTC,CASSVTDSPYEQYF
many,TRBJ1-5,TRBV18,.,TGTGCCAGCTCACCACGCGCGGGTCAGCCCCAGCATTTT,CASSPRAGQPQHF
many,TRBJ2-5,TRBV20-1,.,TGCAGTGCGCGGGGACAATTCCAAGAGACCCAGTACTTC,CSARGQFQETQYF
.,TRBJ1-2,TRBV30,.,TGTGCCTGGGGGCTAGGATCCCCTGATGGCTACACCTTC,CAWGLGSPDGYTF
few,TRBJ1-6,TRBV27,TRBD1,TGTGCCAGCAGATCCGGGACAGGGGAGTTTAATTCACCCCTCCACTTT,CASRSGTGEFNSPLHF
many,TRBJ2-5,TRBV4-1,TRBD2,TGCGCCAGCAGCCAAAGCGGGGGGGGCCGCGAGACCCAGTACTTC,CASSQSGGGRETQYF